Shown below are 5 T cell receptor beta chains from a single sample sequenced in a study of CD4+ T cells in melanoma. Some clones are missing from TCRdb's copy, which holds only in-frame ones; the method was immunoSEQ multiplex PCR. The sample lists about 10,000 clones, over 55% occurring once. The sequencing input was cells from a culture (not recorded whether cultured in vitro). Receptors originate from a human donor with melanoma.

The chain uses TRBV28 and TRBJ1-1; 7 positions agree with TRBD1. CDR1 and CDR2 from the germline V gene are MDHEN and SYDVKM. The V segment lost 6 bases and the J segment 1 base; nucleotides outside the gene matches: 8. The CDR3 length is 15 residues. This chain's CDR3 is CASRQFYRGNTEAFF. CDR3 in DNA: TGTGCCAGCAGACAATTTTACAGGGGGAACACTGAAGCTTTCTTT. The variable domain in full, with the rest retrieved from reference TRBV28 and TRBJ1-1, is DVKVTQSSRYLVKRTGEKVFLECVQDMDHENMFWYRQDPGLGLRLIYFSYDVKMKEKGDIPEGYSVSREKKERFSLILESASTNQTSMYLCASRQFYRGNTEAFFGQGTRLTVV.

The V gene is TRBV18, the J gene TRBJ2-2, with 7 bases that match TRBD1. This CDR3 has 14 amino acids. J gave up 4 bases and V 6 bases, and 5 bases lay outside the gene matches. The germline gives CDR1 KGHSH, CDR2 LQKENI. This CDR3 is CASSRDRATGELFF. The CDR3 DNA follows: TGTGCCAGCTCCCGCGACAGGGCCACCGGGGAGCTGTTTTTT. Full variable domain (outside the CDR3, taken from reference TRBV18 and TRBJ2-2): NAGVMQNPRHLVRRRGQEARLRCSPMKGHSHVYWYRQLPEEGLKFMVYLQKENIIDESGMPKERFSAEFPKEGPSILRIQQVVRGDSAAYFCASSRDRATGELFFGEGSRLTVL.

In this sample, this clone turned up a few times. The rearrangement joins TRBV15 to TRBJ2-7, with D possibly being TRBD1 (7 bases). Germline V CDR1 and CDR2: LNHNV, YYDKDF (reference sequence). Deletions cut 4 bases from V and 2 bases from J, with 21 bases between. The CDR3 has 17 residues. The CDR3 coding sequence is TGTGCCACCAGCAAGTATCGGGGGCGACAGGGAACCTACGAGCAGTACTTC. As protein: CATSKYRGRQGTYEQYF.

This clone occurred once. The CDR3 loop reads CASSGSNTEAFF. Written as DNA, the CDR3 is TGTGCCAGCAGCGGCAGTAACACTGAAGCTTTCTTT. V gene TRBV9 combines with J gene TRBJ1-1; no firm D call. Germline lookup yields CDR1 SGDLS and CDR2 YYNGEE. The ends were cut back, 3 bases at V and 2 bases at J, with 5 bases in the middle. The CDR3 loop spans 12 amino acids.

This sequence joins TRBV5-1 and TRBJ2-2; possibly TRBD2 for D (5 bases). Trimming took 1 base from V and 4 from J, leaving 11 bases between them. The germline CDR1 and CDR2 sequences are SGHRS and YFSETQ. The CDR3 covers 15 residues. The chain's CDR3 is CASSLIEAVTGELFF. As DNA, the CDR3 is TGCGCCAGCAGCTTGATAGAAGCGGTCACCGGGGAGCTGTTTTTT.